This T cell receptor (beta chain) was observed in a study of CD8 T cells in Susac syndrome. Random hexamers were used to reverse transcribe roughly 0.5 to 1 ug of RNA. The CDR3 of TCR beta was amplified by immunoSEQ multiplex PCR across 54 Vbeta and 13 Jbeta. TCRdb ran MiXCR on the immunoSEQ multiplex PCR reads and lists one entry per CDR3 protein. The data hold about 85,000 distinct CDR3 sequences, with around 94% observed a single time. The trim removed 6 bases at V and 0 bases at J, leaving 4 bases unmatched. This CDR3 contains 14 residues. CDR1 is LNHDA and CDR2 is SQIVND in the germline V gene (reference sequence).

Sequenced input: CD8+ T cells from PBMCs. The chain couples TRBV19 to TRBJ2-7; TRBD1 matches 8 bases. This receptor was taken from a human donor in good health. DNA of the CDR3: TGTGCCAGTAGGTTTGGACAGGGCTCCTACGAGCAGTACTTC. The encoded protein is CASRFGQGSYEQYF.